What follows are 30 T cell receptor beta chains derived from one specimen sequenced in a study of molecular identifiers for immune sequencing clone quantification. TCRdb processed the PCR reads anew with MiXCR; each CDR3 protein has one entry. In the table there are about 500,000 distinct CDR3 sequences, roughly a fifth of which are singletons. The material sequenced was naive CD8+ T cells from blood, with Jurkat cell RNA spiked in. The sample's subset: FACS-sorted CD8+CD4-CCR7+CD45RA+ naive T cells. The source is a human donor in good health. Some libraries in this study had Jurkat cell RNA spiked in.

The chain carries TRBV4-2 and TRBJ1-5; D may be TRBD1 (5 bases). CDR1 and CDR2 from the germline V gene are LGHNA and YNFKEQ. V was pared by 4 bases and J by 0 bases, with 10 bases between. This CDR3 has 15 amino acids. The CDR3 region has the DNA TGTGCCAGCAGCCCCAGGGAAGATAGCAATCAGCCCCAGCATTTT. As protein: CASSPREDSNQPQHF.

This clonotype was seen more than once but under ten times. This rearrangement joins TRBV24-1 to TRBJ2-7, with TRBD1 matching over 8 bases. The junction had 6 bases not matched to a gene; V was cut back by 6 bases and J by 0 bases. The germline V gene encodes CDR1 KGHDR and CDR2 SFDVKD. CDR3 size: 15 residues. CDR3 protein: CATSHPGTGSYEQYF. CDR3 in DNA: TGTGCCACCAGTCACCCCGGGACAGGCTCCTACGAGCAGTACTTC.

This clonotype was seen repeatedly, ten times or more. V gene TRBV1 combines with J gene TRBJ1-4; TRBD1, the table's D call, lacks a check against the DNA. TRBV1 is a pseudogene segment. This CDR3 comprises 19 residues. The CDR3 loop is CTSSQVRSPRVRRNEKLFF. The CDR3 DNA reads TGCACCAGCAGCCAAGTTAGGTCTCCCCGTGTCCGGCGAAACGAAAAACTGTTTTTT.

This clonotype was seen many times. The gene calls are TRBV5-1 and TRBJ1-1; D is unclear. The germline CDR1 and CDR2 sequences are SGHRS and YFSETQ. CDR3 size: 15 residues. Deletions cut 0 bases from V and 4 bases from J, with 13 bases between. CDR3 sequence reads: CASSLGKTRGTEAFF. CDR3 nucleotides: TGCGCCAGCAGCTTGGGAAAGACGCGGGGCACTGAAGCTTTCTTT.

Remarks on this clonotype: A read error may explain this, as a much larger clone is one base away. The chain employs TRBV27 and TRBJ1-5; TRBD1 matches at 9 bases. Germline CDR1 reads MNHEY; CDR2 reads SMNVEV (reference sequence). With V trimmed by 3 bases and J by 1 base, 7 bases remained unmatched. The CDR3 is 17 amino acids. The CDR3 region has the DNA TGTGCCAGCAGTTTCGGGACAGGGATGTGGAGCAATCAGCCCCAGCATTTT. Residues: CASSFGTGMWSNQPQHF.

The chain links TRBV4-1 to TRBJ1-6; 7 nucleotides agree with TRBD1. J was trimmed by 6 bases and V by 1 base; bases with no gene match: 3. The CDR3 sequence is 15 residues long. The germline gives CDR1 MGHRA, CDR2 YSYEKL. The CDR3 nucleotides read TGCGCCAGCAGCCAAGTGACAGGGAGTAATTCACCCCTCCACTTT. Translation gives CASSQVTGSNSPLHF.

This clonotype was seen repeatedly, ten times or more. The gene calls are TRBV7-2 and TRBJ2-7; 8 nucleotides match TRBD2. After removal of 3 bases from V and 0 bases from J, the junction contained 1 base not matched to a gene. This CDR3 region has 14 residues. Germline V gene sequence: CDR1 SGHTA, CDR2 FQGNSA. The CDR3 nucleotides are TGTGCCAGCAGCTTTGGGACTAGCTCCTACGAGCAGTACTTC. Translation: CASSFGTSSYEQYF.

In this sample, this clonotype turned up a few times. The CDR3 reads CATRRLADNEQFF. The CDR3, as DNA: TGTGCCACCAGGCGACTAGCAGACAATGAGCAGTTCTTC. The chain combines TRBV15 with TRBJ2-1; TRBD2 matches 7 bases. Unmatched junction bases numbered 4, after V lost 6 bases and J lost 5 bases. CDR3 length: 13 residues. CDR1 LNHNV and CDR2 YYDKDF come from the germline V gene (reference sequence).

The chain is built from TRBV12-3 or TRBV12-4 and TRBJ2-5; 7 nucleotides agree with TRBD1. This CDR3 region has 14 residues. The V segment lost 6 bases and the J segment 4 bases; nucleotides outside the gene matches: 8. CDR3 residues: CASSPDRAGETQYF. The CDR3 nucleotides are TGTGCCAGCAGCCCCGACAGGGCCGGAGAGACCCAGTACTTC.

Ten or more counts support this clonotype. This chain connects TRBV23-1 to TRBJ2-5; tentative D call: TRBD1 (5 bases). TRBV23-1 is reported as an ORF; its role is uncertain. This CDR3 comprises 13 residues. V was clipped by 5 bases and J by 1 base, with 8 bases between them. For the CDR3, the DNA is TGCGCCAGCAGTGACAGAGCCCAAGAGACCCAGTACTTC. Amino acid sequence: CASSDRAQETQYF.

The chain employs TRBV7-7 and TRBJ2-6; 7 nucleotides line up with TRBD1. The CDR3 spans 18 residues. With V trimmed by 4 bases and J by 0 bases, 9 bases remained unmatched. In germline, CDR1 is SSHAT, CDR2 FNYEAQ (reference sequence). The CDR3 DNA reads TGTGCCAGCAGCTCATTGGACAGGTCAAGCTCTGGGGCCAACGTCCTGACTTTC. Protein sequence: CASSSLDRSSSGANVLTF.

This clonotype has ten or more counts. V and J are TRBV9 and TRBJ1-5; D ambiguous. The germline CDR1 and CDR2 sequences are SGDLS and YYNGEE. The CDR3 covers 14 residues. CDR3 in amino acids: CASPPPFRDQPQHF. The CDR3 DNA is TGTGCTTCTCCCCCACCGTTCCGCGATCAGCCCCAGCATTTT.

The chain carries TRBV21-1 and TRBJ1-3; the table names TRBD1, a call not compared with the DNA. TRBV21-1 is described as a pseudogene. The CDR3 length is 15 residues. The CDR3 reads CARGEGEGSGNTIYF. The CDR3 region has the DNA TGTGCCCGAGGAGAGGGTGAGGGCTCTGGAAACACCATATATTTT.

There are a few counts of this clonotype. Just one base apart from a much larger clone, this may be a read error. J is TRBJ2-7 and V is TRBV12-3 or TRBV12-4, with 10 positions matching TRBD1. V dropped 8 bases and J dropped 1; count of bases not matched to a gene: 8. The CDR3 is 15 residues long. The CDR3, as DNA: TGTGCCAGCGGTTCGGGGACAGGGGCATCCTACGAGCAGTACTTC. Protein sequence: CASGSGTGASYEQYF.

This clonotype has a count of ten or more. V usage is TRBV7-9 and J usage is TRBJ2-3; 8 bases map to TRBD1. The V and J ends lost 5 bases and 0 bases, in that order; junction bases with no gene match: 7. Looked up from germline, CDR1 is SEHNR and CDR2 is FQNEAQ (reference sequence). The CDR3 consists of 16 residues. CDR3: CASSPRTGPSTDTQYF. The CDR3 DNA sequence: TGTGCCAGCAGCCCACGGACAGGGCCTAGCACAGATACGCAGTATTTT.

Details on this clonotype: Relative to the germline gene, one junction end is altered; a read error may explain this. The chain has TRBV5-6 and TRBJ2-1; maybe TRBD2 (6 bases). CDR3 length: 14 amino acids. Germline V gene data show CDR1 as SGHDT and CDR2 as YYEEEE. CDR3 bases: TGTGCCAGCAGCTTTGAGGGAGGCCTAAATGAGCAGTCCTTC. Translating gives CASSFEGGLNEQSF. Full variable domain (rest looked up from reference TRBV5-6 and TRBJ2-1): DAGVTQSPTHLIKTRGQQVTLRCSPKSGHDTVSWYQQALGQGPQFIFQYYEEEERQRGNFPDRFSGHQFPNYSSELNVNALLLGDSALYLCASSFEGGLNEQSFGPGTRLTVL.

This clonotype has only a few counts. V is TRBV20-1 and J is TRBJ2-3, with D uncertain. Trimming cost V 3 bases and J 1 base, with 8 bases left between them. The V gene's germline CDR1 is DFQATT and CDR2 SNEGSKA (reference sequence). The CDR3 spans 13 residues. CDR3 protein: CSARSIGTDTQYF. In DNA form, the CDR3 reads TGCAGTGCTAGGAGCATAGGCACAGATACGCAGTATTTT.

This chain joins TRBV11-2 and TRBJ2-2, with 12 bases lining up with TRBD2. Per the germline V gene, CDR1 is SGHAT and CDR2 is FQNNGV. With 5 bases clipped from V and 5 bases from J, the junction kept 3 bases outside the gene matches. The CDR3 covers 15 residues. The CDR3 is CASSLTSGRTGELFF. The CDR3 nucleotides read TGTGCCAGCAGCCTGACTAGCGGGAGAACCGGGGAGCTGTTTTTT.

The sample holds a few counts of this clonotype. V gene TRBV28 combines with J gene TRBJ2-7, with D perhaps matching TRBD1 (5 bases). CDR1 and CDR2 from the germline V gene are MDHEN and SYDVKM. The CDR3 contains 13 residues. V lost 7 bases, J lost 3 bases, and 13 bases lay in between. Written as DNA, the CDR3 is TGTGCCAGCACCGCCAATACAGGCTACGAGCAGTACTTC. This codes for CASTANTGYEQYF.

This clonotype was recorded many times. CDR3: CSVSDSSYEQYF. The DNA of the CDR3 is TGCAGCGTCTCTGACAGCTCCTACGAGCAGTACTTC. The rearrangement links TRBV29-1 to TRBJ2-7; tentatively, D is TRBD1 (5 bases). The germline V gene encodes CDR1 SQVTM and CDR2 ANQGSEA. CDR3 length: 12 amino acids. The ends were cut back, 6 bases at V and 0 bases at J, with 9 bases in the middle.

Many counts were recorded for this clonotype. The CDR3 is CASSQRTSYEQYF. CDR3 DNA sequence: TGTGCCAGCAGCCAACGAACATCCTACGAGCAGTACTTC. The chain recombines TRBV5-4 with TRBJ2-7; D is undetermined. This CDR3 has 13 residues. CDR1 and CDR2 (germline): SGHNT, YYREEE (reference sequence). V lost 4 bases and J lost 1, with 9 bases in between.

About this clonotype: One base away lies a much larger clone, so this may be a sequencing read error. The J gene is TRBJ2-2, the V gene TRBV29-1; D uncertain. Trimming shortened V by 3 bases and J by 1 base, and 15 bases separated the two germline ends. The CDR3 runs 16 residues. Germline V gives CDR1 SQVTM, CDR2 ANQGSEA. In DNA form, the CDR3 reads TGCAGCGTTGAGTTAAAAAGGTCAGGGAACACCGGGGAGCTGTTTTTT. Amino acid sequence: CSVELKRSGNTGELFF.

This clonotype was seen a few times. This chain uses TRBV7-6 with TRBJ2-2; no reliable D call. From germline, CDR1 is SGHVS and CDR2 FNYEAQ. This CDR3 comprises 15 residues. V lost 5 bases, J lost 7 bases, and 17 bases lay in between. Here the CDR3 reads CASSPHSGYLGELFF. In DNA form, the CDR3 reads TGTGCCAGCAGCCCCCATTCAGGTTATCTCGGGGAGCTGTTTTTT. Together with reference TRBV7-6 and TRBJ2-2, the CDR3 gives the full variable domain: GAGVSQSPRYKVTKRGQDVALRCDPISGHVSLYWYRQALGQGPEFLTYFNYEAQQDKSGLPNDRFSAERPEGSISTLTIQRTEQRDSAMYRCASSPHSGYLGELFFGEGSRLTVL.

The chain links TRBV6-1 to TRBJ2-2, with 9 bases aligning to TRBD1. V lost 3 bases to trimming and J lost 4 bases; unmatched junction nucleotides: 3. Germline values: CDR1 MNHNS, CDR2 SASEGT. The CDR3 runs 15 residues. CDR3 loop: CASSDRTGATGELFF. The CDR3 region has the DNA TGTGCCAGCAGTGATCGGACAGGGGCCACCGGGGAGCTGTTTTTT.

This clonotype was recorded at least ten times. The chain links TRBV29-1 to TRBJ1-1, with D unclear. CDR3 length: 11 amino acids. CDR1 and CDR2 from the germline V gene are SQVTM and ANQGSEA. V shed 4 bases and J shed 1 base, with 4 bases lying between them. CDR3 residues: CSVVQNTEAFF. The CDR3 bases are TGCAGCGTTGTACAGAACACTGAAGCTTTCTTT.

CDR3 protein: CASTQPRTGKVADGYTF. CDR3 coding DNA: TGTGCCAGCACCCAGCCCCGGACAGGGAAGGTGGCAGATGGCTACACCTTC. The rearrangement links TRBV6-2 or TRBV6-3 to TRBJ1-2; 8 nucleotides match TRBD1. The CDR3 has 17 amino acids. The J segment lost 6 bases and the V segment lost 7 bases, leaving 19 bases of the junction unmatched. In germline, CDR1 is MNHEY, CDR2 SVGEGT.

This clonotype turned up a few times. This chain links TRBV5-6 with TRBJ2-5, with TRBD1 as a possible D gene (6 bases). Trimming removed 4 bases at V and 1 base at J, with 14 bases between. CDR3 length: 15 residues. From germline, CDR1 is SGHDT and CDR2 YYEEEE. The CDR3 reads CASSPGQPRQETQYF. The CDR3 bases are TGTGCCAGCAGCCCGGGACAACCCCGCCAAGAGACCCAGTACTTC. Full variable domain (rest looked up from reference TRBV5-6 and TRBJ2-5): DAGVTQSPTHLIKTRGQQVTLRCSPKSGHDTVSWYQQALGQGPQFIFQYYEEEERQRGNFPDRFSGHQFPNYSSELNVNALLLGDSALYLCASSPGQPRQETQYFGPGTRLLVL.

At least ten counts were recorded for this clonotype. The chain combines TRBV11-2 with TRBJ2-7; 7 bases fit TRBD2. The germline V gene encodes CDR1 SGHAT and CDR2 FQNNGV. The CDR3 loop spans 13 amino acids. V shed 5 bases and J 5 bases; nucleotides not matched to a gene: 6. The CDR3 DNA follows: TGTGCCAGCAGCCCCTCGACTAGCCACGAGCAGTACTTC. Translating it yields CASSPSTSHEQYF. The full variable domain, in which reference TRBV11-2 and TRBJ2-7 provide the parts outside the CDR3, is EAGVAQSPRYKIIEKRQSVAFWCNPISGHATLYWYQQILGQGPKLLIQFQNNGVVDDSQLPKDRFSAERLKGVDSTLKIQPAKLEDSAVYLCASSPSTSHEQYFGPGTRLTVT.

This sequence joins TRBV27 and TRBJ2-7; 7 positions match TRBD1. The germline CDR1 and CDR2 sequences are MNHEY and SMNVEV (reference sequence). J was trimmed by 4 bases and V by 4 bases; bases with no gene match: 7. The CDR3 runs 14 residues. The CDR3 is CASSSNRGVYEQYF. For the CDR3, the DNA is TGTGCCAGCAGTTCTAACAGGGGAGTGTACGAGCAGTACTTC.

This clonotype occurred many times. This sequence joins TRBV20-1 and TRBJ2-7; the D call may be TRBD1 or TRBD2 (5 bases each). Germline values: CDR1 DFQATT, CDR2 SNEGSKA (reference sequence). With 0 bases removed from V and 6 bases from J, the gap between germline ends came to 9 bases. The length of the CDR3 is 12 residues. CDR3: CSARDVGVEQYF. DNA of the CDR3: TGCAGTGCTAGAGATGTGGGGGTCGAGCAGTACTTC.